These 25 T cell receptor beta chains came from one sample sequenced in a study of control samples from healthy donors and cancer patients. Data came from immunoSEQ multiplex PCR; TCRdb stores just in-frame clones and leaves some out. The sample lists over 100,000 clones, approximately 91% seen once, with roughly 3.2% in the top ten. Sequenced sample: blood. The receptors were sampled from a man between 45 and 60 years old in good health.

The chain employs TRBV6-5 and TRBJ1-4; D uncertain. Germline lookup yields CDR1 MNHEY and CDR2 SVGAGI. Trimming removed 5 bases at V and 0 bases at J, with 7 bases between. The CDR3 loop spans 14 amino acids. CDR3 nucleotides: TGTGCCAGCAGTACAGTTGCAACTAATGAAAAACTGTTTTTT. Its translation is CASSTVATNEKLFF.

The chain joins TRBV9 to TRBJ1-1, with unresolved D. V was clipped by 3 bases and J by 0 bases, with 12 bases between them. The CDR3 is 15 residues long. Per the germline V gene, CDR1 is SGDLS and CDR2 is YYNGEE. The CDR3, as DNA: TGTGCCAGCAGCGCCACGACGGCATTGAACACTGAAGCTTTCTTT. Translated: CASSATTALNTEAFF.

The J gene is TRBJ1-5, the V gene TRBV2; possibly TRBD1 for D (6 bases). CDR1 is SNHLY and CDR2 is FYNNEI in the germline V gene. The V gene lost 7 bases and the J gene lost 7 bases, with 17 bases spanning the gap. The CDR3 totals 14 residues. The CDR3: CASKGGQGGQPQHF. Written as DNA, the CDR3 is TGTGCCAGCAAAGGGGGGCAGGGCGGCCAGCCCCAGCATTTT. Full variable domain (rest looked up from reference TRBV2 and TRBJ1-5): EPEVTQTPSHQVTQMGQEVILRCVPISNHLYFYWYRQILGQKVEFLVSFYNNEISEKSEIFDDQFSVERPDGSNFTLKIRSTKLEDSAMYFCASKGGQGGQPQHFGDGTRLSIL.

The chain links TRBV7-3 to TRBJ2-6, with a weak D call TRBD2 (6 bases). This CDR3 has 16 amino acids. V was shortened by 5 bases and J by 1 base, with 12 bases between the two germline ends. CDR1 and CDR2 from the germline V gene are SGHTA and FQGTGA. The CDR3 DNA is TGTGCCAGCAGCCTAAGAGGAGGGTCTGGGGCCAACGTCCTGACTTTC. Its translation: CASSLRGGSGANVLTF.

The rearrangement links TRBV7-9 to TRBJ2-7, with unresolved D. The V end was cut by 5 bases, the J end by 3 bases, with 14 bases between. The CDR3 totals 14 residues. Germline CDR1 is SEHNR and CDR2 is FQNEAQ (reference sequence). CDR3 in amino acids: CASSPQAASYEQYF. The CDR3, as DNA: TGTGCCAGCAGCCCCCAGGCAGCTAGCTACGAGCAGTACTTC. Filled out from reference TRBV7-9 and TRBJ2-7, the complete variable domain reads DTGVSQNPRHKITKRGQNVTFRCDPISEHNRLYWYRQTLGQGPEFLTYFQNEAQLEKSRLLSDRFSAERPKGSFSTLEIQRTEQGDSAMYLCASSPQAASYEQYFGPGTRLTVT.

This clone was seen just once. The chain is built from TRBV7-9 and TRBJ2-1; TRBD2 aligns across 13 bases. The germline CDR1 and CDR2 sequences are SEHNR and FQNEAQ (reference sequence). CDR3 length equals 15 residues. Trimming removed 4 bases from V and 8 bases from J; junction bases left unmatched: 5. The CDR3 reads CASSSGTSGEDEQFF. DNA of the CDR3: TGTGCCAGCAGCTCCGGGACTAGCGGGGAGGATGAGCAGTTCTTC.

The CDR3: CACRRGRGGRETQYF. DNA of the CDR3: TGTGCCTGCCGCAGGGGGCGGGGCGGCAGGGAGACCCAGTACTTC. The chain carries TRBV30 and TRBJ2-5; 8 positions agree with TRBD1. CDR1 is GTSNPN and CDR2 is SVGIG in the germline V gene (reference sequence). V lost 6 bases and J lost 5; bases outside the gene matches: 14. The CDR3 runs to 15 residues. Drawing the rest from reference TRBV30 and TRBJ2-5, the complete variable domain is SQTIHQWPATLVQPVGSPLSLECTVEGTSNPNLYWYRQAAGRGLQLLFYSVGIGQISSEVPQNLSASRPQDRQFILSSKKLLLSDSGFYLCACRRGRGGRETQYFGPGTRLLVL.

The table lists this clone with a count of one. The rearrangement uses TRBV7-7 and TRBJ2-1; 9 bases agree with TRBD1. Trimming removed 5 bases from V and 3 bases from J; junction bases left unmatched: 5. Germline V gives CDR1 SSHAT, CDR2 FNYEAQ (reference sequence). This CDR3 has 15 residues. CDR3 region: CASSPGQGLYNEQFF. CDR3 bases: TGTGCCAGCAGCCCCGGACAGGGGCTCTACAATGAGCAGTTCTTC.

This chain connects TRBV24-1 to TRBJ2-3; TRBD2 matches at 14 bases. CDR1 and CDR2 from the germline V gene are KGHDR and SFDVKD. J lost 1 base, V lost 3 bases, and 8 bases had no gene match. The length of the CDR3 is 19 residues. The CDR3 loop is CATSDPTETSGGGTDTQYF. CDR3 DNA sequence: TGTGCCACCAGTGATCCCACCGAGACTAGCGGGGGGGGCACAGATACGCAGTATTTT.

The CDR3 nucleotides read TGTGCCAGTAGTCCGTTTAGCAATCAGCCCCAGCATTTT. It specifies CASSPFSNQPQHF. This chain joins TRBV19 and TRBJ1-5; D is ambiguous. V dropped 5 bases and J dropped 0 bases, with 5 bases sitting between them. Germline CDR1 reads LNHDA; CDR2 reads SQIVND (reference sequence). This CDR3 contains 13 residues.

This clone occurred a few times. The CDR3, as DNA: TGCAGCGTCCGCACCTCCGGTGGAAACACCATATATTTT. It is translated as CSVRTSGGNTIYF. The chain is built from TRBV29-1 and TRBJ1-3; D remains unclear. Germline CDR1 SQVTM, CDR2 ANQGSEA. This CDR3 is 13 amino acids long. Trimming cost V 6 bases and J 3 bases, with 12 bases left between them.

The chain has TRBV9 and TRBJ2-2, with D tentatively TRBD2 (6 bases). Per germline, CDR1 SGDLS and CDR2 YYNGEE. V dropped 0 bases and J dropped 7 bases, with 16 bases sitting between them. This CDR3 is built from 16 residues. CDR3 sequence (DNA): TGTGCCAGCAGCGTAGGAGGAATGGGGGGATTCGGGGAGCTGTTTTTT. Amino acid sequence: CASSVGGMGGFGELFF.

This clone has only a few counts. The CDR3 reads CASSSDTSGPTGELFF. The CDR3 nucleotides read TGTGCCAGCAGCTCAGACACCTCAGGGCCCACCGGGGAGCTGTTTTTT. The genes are TRBV7-3 and TRBJ2-2, with D possibly being TRBD1 (5 bases). The length of the CDR3 is 16 residues. Germline lookup yields CDR1 SGHTA and CDR2 FQGTGA. The V and J ends lost 4 bases and 4 bases respectively, with 16 bases between them. The full variable domain, with the rest looked up from reference TRBV7-3 and TRBJ2-2, is GAGVSQTPSNKVTEKGKYVELRCDPISGHTALYWYRQSLGQGPEFLIYFQGTGAADDSGLPNDRFFAVRPEGSVSTLKIQRTERGDSAVYLCASSSDTSGPTGELFFGEGSRLTVL.

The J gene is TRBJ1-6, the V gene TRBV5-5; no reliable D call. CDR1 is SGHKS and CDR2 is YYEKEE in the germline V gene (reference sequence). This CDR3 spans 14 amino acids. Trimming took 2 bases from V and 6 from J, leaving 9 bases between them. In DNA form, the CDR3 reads TGTGCCAGCAGCTTACAAGGGTCTAATTCACCCCTCCACTTT. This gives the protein CASSLQGSNSPLHF.

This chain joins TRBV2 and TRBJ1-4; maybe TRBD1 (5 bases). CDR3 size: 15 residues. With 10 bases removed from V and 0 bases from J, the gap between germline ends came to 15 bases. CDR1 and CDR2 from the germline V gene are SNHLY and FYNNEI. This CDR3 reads CAIHQGVTTNEKLFF. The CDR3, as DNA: TGTGCCATCCATCAGGGAGTCACAACTAATGAAAAACTGTTTTTT.

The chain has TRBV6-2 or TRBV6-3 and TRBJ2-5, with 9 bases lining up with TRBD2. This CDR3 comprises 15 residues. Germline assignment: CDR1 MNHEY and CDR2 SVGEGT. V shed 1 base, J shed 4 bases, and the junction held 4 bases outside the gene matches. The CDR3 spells CASSYFGTSLETQYF. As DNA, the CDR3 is TGTGCCAGCAGTTACTTCGGGACTAGCTTAGAGACCCAGTACTTC.

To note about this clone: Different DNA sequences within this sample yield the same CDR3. The CDR3 region is CASSPYRAGTTNEKLFF. In nucleotides, the CDR3 is TGTGCCAGCAGCCCATATCGGGCGGGGACTACTAATGAAAAACTGTTTTTT. The V and J genes are TRBV7-3 and TRBJ1-4; possibly TRBD1 for D (5 bases). The germline V gene has CDR1 SGHTA and CDR2 FQGTGA. This CDR3 contains 17 residues. The V end was cut by 5 bases, the J end by 2 bases, with 18 bases between.

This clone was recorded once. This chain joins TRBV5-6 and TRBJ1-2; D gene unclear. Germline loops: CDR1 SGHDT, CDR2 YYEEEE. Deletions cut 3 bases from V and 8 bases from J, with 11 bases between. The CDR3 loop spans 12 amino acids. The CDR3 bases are TGTGCCAGCAGCTACGGATCTTCGGGCTACACCTTC. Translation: CASSYGSSGYTF.

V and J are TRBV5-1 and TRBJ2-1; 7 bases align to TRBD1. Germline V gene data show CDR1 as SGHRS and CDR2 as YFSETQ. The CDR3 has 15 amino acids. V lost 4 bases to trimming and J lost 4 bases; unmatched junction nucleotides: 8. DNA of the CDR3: TGCGCCAGCAGCCCCACCGGGACAGTTTACAATGAGCAGTTCTTC. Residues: CASSPTGTVYNEQFF.

The CDR3, as DNA: TGTGCCAGCAGCCTCCGGGCTAGCGGGGGGCGGAACACCGGGGAGCTGTTTTTT. This gives the protein CASSLRASGGRNTGELFF. This sequence joins TRBV7-3 and TRBJ2-2; 11 nucleotides agree with TRBD2. The V gene end was trimmed by 5 bases and the J gene end by 1 base; junction bases not matched to a gene: 9. The CDR3 covers 18 residues. CDR1 and CDR2 from the germline V gene are SGHTA and FQGTGA. The full variable domain, with the rest looked up from reference TRBV7-3 and TRBJ2-2, is GAGVSQTPSNKVTEKGKYVELRCDPISGHTALYWYRQSLGQGPEFLIYFQGTGAADDSGLPNDRFFAVRPEGSVSTLKIQRTERGDSAVYLCASSLRASGGRNTGELFFGEGSRLTVL.

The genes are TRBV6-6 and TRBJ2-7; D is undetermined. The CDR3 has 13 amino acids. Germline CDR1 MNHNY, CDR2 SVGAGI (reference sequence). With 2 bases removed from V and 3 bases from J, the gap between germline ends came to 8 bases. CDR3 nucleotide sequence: TGTGCCAGCAGTTACCACGACAACTACGAGCAGTACTTC. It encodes CASSYHDNYEQYF.

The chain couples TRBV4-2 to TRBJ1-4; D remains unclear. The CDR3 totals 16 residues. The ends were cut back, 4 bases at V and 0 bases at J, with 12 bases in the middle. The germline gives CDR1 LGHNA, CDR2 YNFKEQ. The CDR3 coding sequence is TGTGCCAGCAGCCCCCCCCGGGGAGCAACTAATGAAAAACTGTTTTTT. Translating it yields CASSPPRGATNEKLFF.

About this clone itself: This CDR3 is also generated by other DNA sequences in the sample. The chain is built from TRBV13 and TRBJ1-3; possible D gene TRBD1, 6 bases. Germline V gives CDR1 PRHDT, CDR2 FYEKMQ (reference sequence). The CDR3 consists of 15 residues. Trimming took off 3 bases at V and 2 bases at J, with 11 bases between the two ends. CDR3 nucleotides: TGTGCCAGCAGCTTTCCGGGGGCAACTGGAAACACCATATATTTT. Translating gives CASSFPGATGNTIYF.

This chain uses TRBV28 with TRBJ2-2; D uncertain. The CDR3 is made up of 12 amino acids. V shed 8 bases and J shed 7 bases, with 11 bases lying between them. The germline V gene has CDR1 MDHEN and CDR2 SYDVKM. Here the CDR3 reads CASVMGDGELFF. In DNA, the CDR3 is TGTGCCAGCGTAATGGGCGACGGGGAGCTGTTTTTT.

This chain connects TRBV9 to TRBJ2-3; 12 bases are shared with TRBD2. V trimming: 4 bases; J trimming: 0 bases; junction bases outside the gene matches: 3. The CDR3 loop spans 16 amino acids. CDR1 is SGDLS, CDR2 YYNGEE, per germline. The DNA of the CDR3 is TGTGCCAGCAGCTCCCTAGCGGGGGGGAGCACAGATACGCAGTATTTT. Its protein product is CASSSLAGGSTDTQYF.